The 19 T cell receptor beta chains below come from one sample, sequenced in a study of metastatic and nonmetastatic thyroid tumors (TCRdb year 2020). No treatment had been received by any patient before thyroid surgery. Library method: PCR. These reads were obtained on an Illumina HiSeq 4000. TCRdb trimmed public reads at Q25 via fastp, called clones via MiXCR and kept in-frame beta chains. The sample table lists 20,000 or so clones, about 40% of them with a count of one. The top ten hold 20% to 25% of the sample. The sample was blood. These receptor sequences come from a male donor with papillary thyroid cancer or a benign thyroid nodule (not recorded which). Some clones in this sample may be carry-over from other donors' samples.

This clone was observed at least ten times. The chain couples TRBV7-6 to TRBJ2-7; TRBD1 is a possible D gene (6 bases). Per germline, CDR1 SGHVS and CDR2 FNYEAQ. This CDR3 comprises 14 residues. V lost 3 bases to trimming and J lost 7 bases, with 16 bases between them. In DNA form, the CDR3 reads TGTGCCAGCAGCTTGTTCACAGGGATGGGGGAGCAGTACTTC. Its protein product is CASSLFTGMGEQYF.

The sample holds many counts of this clone. The rearrangement links TRBV7-8 to TRBJ2-2; TRBD1 aligns across 7 bases. V was clipped by 7 bases and J by 7 bases; unmatched bases: 15. The CDR3 is 16 amino acids. Germline V gene data show CDR1 as SGHVS and CDR2 as FQNEAQ. The DNA for the CDR3 is TGTGCCAGCACCCCATCTTTCACAGGGGTGGGCGGGGAGCTGTTTTTT. Encoded protein: CASTPSFTGVGGELFF.

The rearrangement uses TRBV20-1 and TRBJ2-1; 12 bases are shared with TRBD2. The CDR3 runs to 16 residues. Germline values: CDR1 DFQATT, CDR2 SNEGSKA (reference sequence). V lost 5 bases, J lost 9 bases, and 14 bases stayed unmatched. CDR3 region: CSAFRGLAGGQGEQFF. CDR3 bases: TGCAGTGCTTTCCGCGGCCTAGCGGGGGGGCAGGGTGAGCAGTTCTTC.

The chain combines TRBV30 with TRBJ1-1; D is ambiguous. Germline-derived CDR1 and CDR2 are GTSNPN and SVGIG (reference sequence). This CDR3 comprises 15 residues. The V end lost 2 bases, the J end lost 1 base, and 14 bases lay between the germline ends. CDR3 in amino acids: CAWSNGLIRNTEAFF. The CDR3 bases are TGTGCCTGGAGTAACGGCTTGATAAGGAACACTGAAGCTTTCTTT.

This clone was seen at least ten times. The V and J genes are TRBV29-1 and TRBJ2-6; possibly TRBD1 for D (5 bases). Looked up from germline, CDR1 is SQVTM and CDR2 is ANQGSEA. Trimming took 4 bases from V and 3 from J, leaving 10 bases between them. The CDR3 has 14 amino acids. The CDR3 protein is CSVVLGLGANVLTF. CDR3 in DNA: TGCAGCGTTGTATTGGGGCTTGGGGCCAACGTCCTGACTTTC.

The chain is built from TRBV20-1 and TRBJ2-7; possible D gene TRBD1, 5 bases. V gave up 5 bases and J gave up 4 bases, with 18 bases separating them. CDR1 and CDR2 (germline): DFQATT, SNEGSKA (reference sequence). The CDR3 runs to 14 residues. CDR3 sequence: CSAPSPGIQYEQYF. The CDR3 nucleotides read TGCAGTGCTCCCTCCCCAGGGATACAGTACGAGCAGTACTTC.

By share of the sample, this clone is medium-sized (0.01 to 0.1%). The CDR3 nucleotides read TGTGCCAGCAGTTCGCCGGGGTTCTCCTACGAGCAGTACTTC. Translation gives CASSSPGFSYEQYF. The chain links TRBV28 to TRBJ2-7; D might be TRBD2 (5 bases). CDR1 and CDR2 (germline): MDHEN, SYDVKM. CDR3 length equals 14 residues. Deletions cut 4 bases from V and 0 bases from J, with 10 bases between.

This clone appeared many times. The chain combines TRBV7-3 with TRBJ2-7; no clear D gene. CDR3 length: 13 residues. Germline CDR1 and CDR2: SGHTA and FQGTGA. V gave up 0 bases and J gave up 8 bases, with 11 bases separating them. CDR3 sequence: CASSLTGWSKQYF. The CDR3, as DNA: TGTGCCAGCAGCTTAACAGGGTGGTCGAAGCAGTACTTC.

The rearrangement uses TRBV20-1 and TRBJ1-5; D not resolved. The CDR3 loop spans 14 amino acids. CDR1 DFQATT and CDR2 SNEGSKA come from the germline V gene (reference sequence). The V gene lost 0 bases and the J gene lost 4 bases, with 10 bases spanning the gap. The CDR3 DNA reads as TGCAGTGCTAGAGATCTATCCGATAATCAGCCCCAGCATTTT. Translation gives CSARDLSDNQPQHF.

This clone was seen at least ten times. It may be a read error: a sequence one base away is much more abundant. Distinct nucleotide sequences in the sample also encode this CDR3. The V gene is TRBV10-2, the J gene TRBJ1-5; D is undetermined. Trimming shortened V by 0 bases and J by 7 bases, and 13 bases separated the two germline ends. This CDR3 spans 15 amino acids. Germline V lookup: CDR1 WSHSY, CDR2 SAAADI. In DNA, the CDR3 is TGCGCCAGCAGTGAGTCCATAACGGGAAGGCAGCCCCAGCATTTT. It is translated as CASSESITGRQPQHF.

The genes are TRBV20-1 and TRBJ1-5, with TRBD1 matching 12 bases. Germline values: CDR1 DFQATT, CDR2 SNEGSKA (reference sequence). V lost 5 bases and J lost 1; bases outside the gene matches: 6. The CDR3 sequence is 16 residues long. This CDR3 is CSAWDRGLRSNQPQHF. The CDR3 region has the DNA TGCAGTGCTTGGGACAGGGGGCTTAGGAGCAATCAGCCCCAGCATTTT.

The J gene is TRBJ2-2, the V gene TRBV25-1; 7 bases are a match to TRBD2. V dropped 3 bases and J dropped 1; count of bases not matched to a gene: 5. Per the germline V gene, CDR1 is MGHDK and CDR2 is SYGVNS. The CDR3 is 16 amino acids. The CDR3 sequence is CASSELTGGNTGELFF. In nucleotides, the CDR3 is TGTGCCAGCAGTGAGCTGACGGGAGGGAACACCGGGGAGCTGTTTTTT.

The rearrangement links TRBV11-2 to TRBJ1-2; D gene uncertain. The V gene lost 5 bases and the J gene lost 2 bases, with 9 bases spanning the gap. Per the germline V gene, CDR1 is SGHAT and CDR2 is FQNNGV. The CDR3 runs to 13 residues. The CDR3 loop is CASSEQRNYGYTF. CDR3 in DNA: TGTGCCAGCAGCGAACAGAGGAACTATGGCTACACCTTC.

The V and J genes are TRBV30 and TRBJ2-2, with TRBD1 as a possible D gene (6 bases). Trimming took off 7 bases at V and 7 bases at J, with 13 bases between the two ends. Germline values: CDR1 GTSNPN, CDR2 SVGIG (reference sequence). The CDR3 is 12 amino acids. CDR3 nucleotide sequence: TGTGCCTTTACTCAGGGGTACGGGGAGCTGTTTTTT. It encodes CAFTQGYGELFF. Filled out from reference TRBV30 and TRBJ2-2, the complete variable domain reads SQTIHQWPATLVQPVGSPLSLECTVEGTSNPNLYWYRQAAGRGLQLLFYSVGIGQISSEVPQNLSASRPQDRQFILSSKKLLLSDSGFYLCAFTQGYGELFFGEGSRLTVL.

This clone has a handful of counts. The DNA of the CDR3 is TGTGCCAGCAGTTCGACTAGCGGAGGGGCCTACGAGCAGTACTTC. Translating it yields CASSSTSGGAYEQYF. The genes are TRBV12-3 or TRBV12-4 and TRBJ2-7, with TRBD2 matching 9 bases. The CDR3 is 15 amino acids. V lost 4 bases to trimming and J lost 2 bases; unmatched junction nucleotides: 6.

This chain connects TRBV7-9 to TRBJ2-7; D is possibly TRBD2 (6 bases). The CDR3 is 15 amino acids. Germline V gives CDR1 SEHNR, CDR2 FQNEAQ (reference sequence). The V and J ends lost 2 bases and 6 bases respectively, with 17 bases between them. For the CDR3, the DNA is TGTGCCAGCAGCTTAAGTCCAGCGGGTACCTCCGAGCAGTACTTC. Translating gives CASSLSPAGTSEQYF.

Only a few counts were recorded for this clone. This chain connects TRBV6-1 to TRBJ1-2; 8 bases match TRBD1. The CDR3 covers 13 residues. With V trimmed by 6 bases and J by 5 bases, 5 bases remained unmatched. Germline lookup yields CDR1 MNHNS and CDR2 SASEGT. The CDR3 bases are TGTGCCAGCAGGGACAGGGTAGATTATGGCTACACCTTC. It translates to CASRDRVDYGYTF.

The rearrangement uses TRBV20-1 and TRBJ2-7; no reliable D call. This CDR3 spans 11 amino acids. CDR1 and CDR2 (germline): DFQATT, SNEGSKA (reference sequence). Trimming stripped 6 bases from V and 2 bases from J, with 8 bases between. CDR3 sequence reads: CSARTTYEQYF. DNA of the CDR3: TGCAGTGCGAGGACCACCTACGAGCAGTACTTC.

This sequence joins TRBV7-8 and TRBJ1-5, with 8 bases lining up with TRBD1. Losses at the gene ends were 0 bases for V and 1 base for J; bases not matched to a gene: 5. CDR1 is SGHVS, CDR2 FQNEAQ, per germline. The CDR3 runs to 17 residues. The CDR3 nucleotides read TGTGCCAGCAGCTTAGCATCGACAGGGGCGAGCAATCAGCCCCAGCATTTT. Its translation is CASSLASTGASNQPQHF.